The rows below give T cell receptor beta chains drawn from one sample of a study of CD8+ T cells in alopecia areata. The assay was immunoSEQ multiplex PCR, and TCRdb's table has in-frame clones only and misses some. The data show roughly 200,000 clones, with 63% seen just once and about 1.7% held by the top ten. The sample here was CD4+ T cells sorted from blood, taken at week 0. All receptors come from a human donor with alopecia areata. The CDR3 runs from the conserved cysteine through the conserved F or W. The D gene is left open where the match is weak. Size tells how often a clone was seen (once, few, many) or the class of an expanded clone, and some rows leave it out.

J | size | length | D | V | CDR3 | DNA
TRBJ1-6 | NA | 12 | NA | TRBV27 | CASSLGDSPLHF | TGTGCCAGCAGTTTAGGGGATTCACCCCTCCACTTT
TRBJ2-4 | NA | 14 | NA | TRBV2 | CASILQAGQNIQYF | TGTGCCAGTATACTACAGGCCGGGCAAAACATTCAGTACTTC
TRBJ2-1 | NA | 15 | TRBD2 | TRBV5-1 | CASSPGLAGYNEQFF | TGCGCCAGCAGCCCGGGACTAGCGGGGTACAATGAGCAGTTCTTC
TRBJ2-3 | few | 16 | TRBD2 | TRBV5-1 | CASSLAPSGGADTQYF | TGCGCCAGCAGCTTGGCGCCTAGCGGGGGTGCAGATACGCAGTATTTT
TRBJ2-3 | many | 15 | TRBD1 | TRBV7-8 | CASSSTGNVADTQYF | TGTGCCAGCAGCTCGACAGGGAATGTGGCAGATACGCAGTATTTT
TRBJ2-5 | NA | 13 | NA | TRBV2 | CASRRGNQETQYF | TGTGCCAGCCGGAGGGGGAACCAAGAGACCCAGTACTTC
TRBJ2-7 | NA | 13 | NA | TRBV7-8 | CASSLDMVLGQYF | TGTGCCAGCAGCTTAGATATGGTGTTGGGGCAGTACTTC
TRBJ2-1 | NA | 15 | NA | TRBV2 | CASSEAQIRGDEQFF | TGTGCCAGCAGTGAAGCGCAAATCAGGGGGGATGAGCAGTTCTTC
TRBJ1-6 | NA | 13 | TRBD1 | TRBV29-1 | CSVRDRQNSPLHF | TGCAGCGTGAGGGACAGGCAGAATTCACCCCTCCACTTT
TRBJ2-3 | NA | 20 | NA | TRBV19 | CASSIQSPRPGGGSTDTQYF | TGTGCCAGTAGTATACAAAGTCCCAGACCCGGGGGCGGTAGCACAGATACGCAGTATTTT
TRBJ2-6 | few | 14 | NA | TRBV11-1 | CASVRGLGANVLTF | TGTGCCAGCGTCCGAGGGCTCGGGGCCAACGTCCTGACTTTC
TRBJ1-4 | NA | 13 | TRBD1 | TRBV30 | CAWSVQGVEKLFF | TGTGCCTGGAGTGTACAGGGGGTTGAAAAACTGTTTTTT
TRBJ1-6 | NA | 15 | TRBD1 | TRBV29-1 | CSVGVGGRGDSPLHF | TGCAGCGTTGGAGTAGGGGGCAGAGGGGATTCACCCCTCCACTTT
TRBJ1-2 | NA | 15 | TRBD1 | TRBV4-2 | CASSQEQGAGYGYTF | TGTGCCAGCAGCCAAGAACAGGGGGCCGGCTATGGCTACACCTTC